The next 24 T cell receptor beta chains were all read from a single sample in a study of T cell repertoires in cytomegalovirus infection. TCRdb independently ran MiXCR on the reads; one entry per CDR3 protein. The sample contains 350,000 to 450,000 distinct CDR3 sequences, 15% to 20% of which appear only once. The source material was PBMCs. All receptors come from a human donor in good health (CMV status not recorded). Some clones in this sample may be carry-over from other donors' samples.

V is TRBV6-6 and J is TRBJ2-3, with TRBD2 matching over 7 bases. Trimming at V came to 7 bases and at J to 2 bases, leaving 9 bases not matched to a gene. CDR1 is MNHNY, CDR2 SVGAGI, per germline (reference sequence). CDR3 length equals 15 residues. The CDR3 nucleotides are TGTGCCAGCAAAGGCCAGCGGGGCATCACAGATACGCAGTATTTT. It yields the protein CASKGQRGITDTQYF.

This clonotype showed up many times. This chain connects TRBV7-2 to TRBJ2-5; 7 bases map to TRBD2. CDR3 length: 12 amino acids. Trimming took 5 bases from V and 9 from J; bases not matched to a gene: 6. Germline V gene sequence: CDR1 SGHTA, CDR2 FQGNSA. The CDR3 reads CASSPTREAQYF. DNA for the CDR3: TGTGCCAGCAGCCCCACCCGGGAGGCCCAGTACTTC.

This clonotype was counted a few times. V and J are TRBV15 and TRBJ2-5; a possible D gene is TRBD2 (5 bases). Deletions cut 5 bases from V and 1 base from J, with 14 bases between. Per the germline V gene, CDR1 is LNHNV and CDR2 is YYDKDF (reference sequence). This CDR3 has 15 residues. This CDR3 is CATSAEGGPQETQYF. The CDR3 DNA reads as TGTGCCACCAGCGCCGAGGGTGGGCCCCAAGAGACCCAGTACTTC.

In its sample, this clonotype was seen a few times. The chain employs TRBV9 and TRBJ2-3; 8 bases are a match to TRBD2. The V and J ends lost 3 bases and 2 bases, in that order; junction bases with no gene match: 5. Germline V gene sequence: CDR1 SGDLS, CDR2 YYNGEE. The CDR3 consists of 15 residues. CDR3 bases: TGTGCCAGCAGCGGAGCGGGGGCACACACAGATACGCAGTATTTT. It specifies CASSGAGAHTDTQYF.

This chain joins TRBV18 and TRBJ1-4; the D gene is possibly TRBD1 (6 bases). The germline V gene encodes CDR1 KGHSH and CDR2 LQKENI. Trimming removed 1 base at V and 5 bases at J, with 11 bases between. This CDR3 comprises 15 residues. Here the CDR3 reads CASSPLGQGNEKLFF. DNA for the CDR3: TGTGCCAGCTCACCACTTGGGCAGGGGAATGAAAAACTGTTTTTT.

The chain combines TRBV7-2 with TRBJ2-7, with 9 nucleotides matching TRBD1. The length of the CDR3 is 14 residues. The germline V gene has CDR1 SGHTA and CDR2 FQGNSA. The V segment lost 9 bases and the J segment 7 bases; nucleotides outside the gene matches: 13. CDR3 sequence (DNA): TGTGCCAGTAGACCGGGACAGGGATTTGAAGAGCAGTACTTC. It yields the protein CASRPGQGFEEQYF.

This clonotype was observed a few times. V gene TRBV20-1 combines with J gene TRBJ1-4, with D possibly being TRBD1 (5 bases). The V gene's germline CDR1 is DFQATT and CDR2 SNEGSKA (reference sequence). This CDR3 spans 13 amino acids. V gave up 5 bases and J gave up 4 bases, with 11 bases separating them. The CDR3 here is CSAPDRINEKLFF. The CDR3 region has the DNA TGCAGTGCTCCCGACAGAATTAATGAAAAACTGTTTTTT.

In this sample, this clonotype turned up a few times. This chain links TRBV9 with TRBJ2-5; 12 bases map to TRBD2. The germline gives CDR1 SGDLS, CDR2 YYNGEE. Trimming at V came to 2 bases and at J to 4 bases, leaving 12 bases not matched to a gene. This CDR3 has 18 amino acids. CDR3 sequence (DNA): TGTGCCAGCAGCGTCCTTTCCGCTAGCGGGGGGGCCGGAGAGACCCAGTACTTC. It yields the protein CASSVLSASGGAGETQYF.

The chain recombines TRBV5-1 with TRBJ1-5, with D hard to call. Trimming left V 1 base short and J 6 bases short, with 8 bases between. CDR1 is SGHRS and CDR2 is YFSETQ in the germline V gene. The CDR3 totals 13 residues. CDR3 sequence: CASSLRDGQPQHF. In DNA form, the CDR3 reads TGCGCCAGCAGCTTGAGAGACGGTCAGCCCCAGCATTTT.

This clonotype has ten or more counts. This chain connects TRBV12-5 to TRBJ2-2; 8 bases are a match to TRBD1. Germline V gene data show CDR1 as LGHNT and CDR2 as FRNRAP. V lost 7 bases and J lost 4; bases outside the gene matches: 8. CDR3 size: 15 residues. The CDR3: CASAPGQGSTGELFF. In nucleotides, the CDR3 is TGTGCTAGTGCCCCCGGACAGGGCTCCACCGGGGAGCTGTTTTTT.

This clonotype has a count of ten or more. V gene TRBV28 combines with J gene TRBJ2-3; D unclear. The CDR3 loop spans 14 amino acids. The germline V gene encodes CDR1 MDHEN and CDR2 SYDVKM. V lost 6 bases and J lost 0, with 10 bases in between. The chain's CDR3 is CASRLELSTDTQYF. CDR3 in DNA: TGTGCCAGCAGGTTAGAACTTAGCACAGATACGCAGTATTTT.

J is TRBJ1-1 and V is TRBV5-1; D is unresolved. The CDR3 contains 13 residues. Germline assignment: CDR1 SGHRS and CDR2 YFSETQ. V was clipped by 0 bases and J by 9 bases, with 12 bases between them. CDR3 coding DNA: TGCGCCAGCAGCTTGGAAGGCAGCCTCCAAGCTTTCTTT. It specifies CASSLEGSLQAFF.

This clonotype was counted ten times or more. V and J are TRBV5-4 and TRBJ2-1; D uncertain. The ends were cut back, 4 bases at V and 2 bases at J, with 13 bases in the middle. This CDR3 has 15 residues. CDR1 and CDR2 (germline): SGHNT, YYREEE (reference sequence). Written as DNA, the CDR3 is TGTGCCAGCAGCCCAGGAGCTGGAACCTACAATGAGCAGTTCTTC. Amino acids: CASSPGAGTYNEQFF.

This chain connects TRBV19 to TRBJ2-3; TRBD2 agrees at 8 bases. The CDR3 has 12 amino acids. J gave up 10 bases and V 6 bases, and 6 bases lay outside the gene matches. Looked up from germline, CDR1 is LNHDA and CDR2 is SQIVND (reference sequence). For the CDR3, the DNA is TGTGCCAGTAGCAAGGGACTAGACGCGCAGTATTTT. The encoded protein is CASSKGLDAQYF.

This clonotype was found a few times. V gene TRBV20-1 combines with J gene TRBJ1-2, with TRBD1 as a possible D gene (5 bases). There are 15 residues in the CDR3. V was pared by 1 base and J by 4 bases, with 16 bases between. Germline loops: CDR1 DFQATT, CDR2 SNEGSKA (reference sequence). This CDR3 reads CSARGSDGAVYGYTF. CDR3 DNA: TGCAGTGCTAGAGGAAGTGACGGGGCCGTCTATGGCTACACCTTC.

The table lists this clonotype with a few counts. CDR3 sequence reads: CASSLREEYEQYF. CDR3 sequence (DNA): TGCGCCAGCAGCTTGCGGGAGGAGTACGAGCAGTACTTC. The chain carries TRBV5-1 and TRBJ2-7; 7 nucleotides line up with TRBD2. V dropped 1 base and J dropped 4; count of bases not matched to a gene: 2. Germline values: CDR1 SGHRS, CDR2 YFSETQ. CDR3 length equals 13 residues.

The chain has TRBV20-1 and TRBJ2-5; 8 nucleotides align to TRBD1. The CDR3 runs to 12 residues. Germline lookup yields CDR1 DFQATT and CDR2 SNEGSKA (reference sequence). V trimming: 3 bases; J trimming: 6 bases; junction bases outside the gene matches: 3. CDR3 in amino acids: CSARDREKTQYF. CDR3 in DNA: TGCAGTGCTAGGGACAGGGAGAAGACCCAGTACTTC.

The table lists this clonotype with many counts. The chain has TRBV7-2 and TRBJ2-3; 9 bases map to TRBD2. The CDR3 runs to 18 residues. CDR1 and CDR2 (germline): SGHTA, FQGNSA. The J segment lost 1 base and the V segment lost 2 bases, leaving 10 bases of the junction unmatched. The CDR3 protein is CASSLIRARGGRTDTQYF. The CDR3 bases are TGTGCCAGCAGCTTAATCCGAGCGCGGGGGGGACGCACAGATACGCAGTATTTT. Filled out from reference TRBV7-2 and TRBJ2-3, the complete variable domain reads GAGVSQSPSNKVTEKGKDVELRCDPISGHTALYWYRQSLGQGLEFLIYFQGNSAPDKSGLPSDRFSAERTGGSVSTLTIQRTQQEDSAVYLCASSLIRARGGRTDTQYFGPGTRLTVL.

This clonotype was counted at least ten times. The chain is built from TRBV12-3 or TRBV12-4 and TRBJ1-1; D is unclear. V lost 3 bases, J lost 8 bases, and 13 bases lay in between. This CDR3 contains 13 residues. CDR3 protein: CASSFELRPEAFF. The DNA for the CDR3 is TGTGCCAGCAGTTTCGAGCTCCGTCCGGAAGCTTTCTTT.

In its sample, this clonotype was seen a few times. The chain is built from TRBV4-3 and TRBJ2-4, with D unresolved. Germline lookup yields CDR1 LGHNA and CDR2 YSLEER. The CDR3 is made up of 12 amino acids. V was trimmed by 2 bases and J by 9 bases, leaving 8 bases between them. The CDR3 sequence is CASSQPSGIQYF. The CDR3 DNA sequence: TGCGCCAGCAGCCAACCCTCTGGCATTCAGTACTTC.

The chain employs TRBV24-1 and TRBJ2-1; D call uncertain. Germline V CDR1 and CDR2: KGHDR, SFDVKD. Trimming cost V 4 bases and J 0 bases, with 15 bases left between them. This CDR3 comprises 17 residues. DNA for the CDR3: TGTGCCACCAGTGAGAGTAGGGCCTTAAGCTCCTACAATGAGCAGTTCTTC. It is translated as CATSESRALSSYNEQFF.

This clonotype has a count of ten or more. The chain carries TRBV7-2 and TRBJ2-3, with 14 bases fitting TRBD2. Germline V gene data show CDR1 as SGHTA and CDR2 as FQGNSA. The V gene end was trimmed by 5 bases and the J gene end by 4 bases; junction bases not matched to a gene: 11. This CDR3 region has 18 residues. CDR3 loop: CASSQGLAGAGSPDTQYF. DNA of the CDR3: TGTGCCAGCAGCCAGGGACTAGCGGGGGCGGGGTCCCCAGATACGCAGTATTTT.

CDR3 protein: CASSLSGQDPWNTEAFF. CDR3 bases: TGTGCCAGCAGTTTATCCGGACAGGACCCATGGAACACTGAAGCTTTCTTT. The chain recombines TRBV12-3 or TRBV12-4 with TRBJ1-1; 7 nucleotides agree with TRBD1. CDR3 length: 17 amino acids. V lost 2 bases and J lost 1; bases outside the gene matches: 10.

The sample holds many counts of this clonotype. The genes are TRBV2 and TRBJ1-1; weak D call: TRBD1 (5 bases). Germline CDR1 and CDR2: SNHLY and FYNNEI. The CDR3 spans 13 residues. V lost 8 bases to trimming and J lost 4 bases, with 14 bases between them. The CDR3 here is CASSQGRGTEAFF. The DNA of the CDR3 is TGTGCCAGCTCGCAGGGACGGGGCACTGAAGCTTTCTTT.